This TCR beta chain is from a study of blood T cell repertoires in COVID-19. At the level of the study: Nucleic acid was either cDNA or gDNA, and it came from T cells, B-cell-depleted T cells, or PBMCs.

Per the study methods: Cell counts per sample came from amplifying reference gene primers. Only in-frame clones appear in the TCRdb table, and some are missing; sequencing was by immunoSEQ multiplex PCR. V and J calls and clone size are those listed in that table; D and trimming were worked out from the DNA. The repertoire consists of some 670,000 clones, with about 90% occurring once and the leading ten covering roughly 0.26%. The CDR3 extends over 11 amino acids. With 8 bases removed from V and 4 bases from J, the gap between germline ends came to 8 bases. The germline CDR1 and CDR2 sequences are LNHDA and SQIVND (reference sequence).

Sequences were obtained from peripheral blood. V gene TRBV19 combines with J gene TRBJ1-2; D is ambiguous. This sequence originates from a woman under 30 with acute or convalescent COVID-19. CDR3 in DNA: TGTGCCAGTCTGGCCTTCTATGGCTACACCTTC. Translating it yields CASLAFYGYTF.